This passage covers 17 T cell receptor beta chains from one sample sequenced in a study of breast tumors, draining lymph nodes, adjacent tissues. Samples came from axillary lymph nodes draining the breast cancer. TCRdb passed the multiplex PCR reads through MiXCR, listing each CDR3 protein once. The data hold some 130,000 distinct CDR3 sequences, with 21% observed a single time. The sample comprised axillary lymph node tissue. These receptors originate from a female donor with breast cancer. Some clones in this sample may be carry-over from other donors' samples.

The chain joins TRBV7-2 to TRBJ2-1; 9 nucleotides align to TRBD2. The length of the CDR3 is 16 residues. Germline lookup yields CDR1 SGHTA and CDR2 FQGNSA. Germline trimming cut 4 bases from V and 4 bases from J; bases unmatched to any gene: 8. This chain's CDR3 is CASSYSGTSRYNEQFF. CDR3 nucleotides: TGTGCCAGCAGCTACTCCGGGACTAGCAGATACAATGAGCAGTTCTTC.

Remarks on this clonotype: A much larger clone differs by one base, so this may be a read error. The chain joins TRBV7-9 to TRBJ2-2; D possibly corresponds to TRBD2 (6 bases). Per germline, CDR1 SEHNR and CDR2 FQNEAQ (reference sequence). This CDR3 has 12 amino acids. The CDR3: CASSLNTGGLFF. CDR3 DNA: TGTGCCAGCAGCTTAAACACCGGGGGGCTGTTTTTT.

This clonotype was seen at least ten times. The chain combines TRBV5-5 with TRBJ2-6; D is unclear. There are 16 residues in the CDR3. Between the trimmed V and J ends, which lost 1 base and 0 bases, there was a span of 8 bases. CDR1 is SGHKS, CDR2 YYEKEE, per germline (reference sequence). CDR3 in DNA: TGTGCCAGCAGCTTGTCCCCAAACTCTGGGGCCAACGTCCTGACTTTC. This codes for CASSLSPNSGANVLTF.

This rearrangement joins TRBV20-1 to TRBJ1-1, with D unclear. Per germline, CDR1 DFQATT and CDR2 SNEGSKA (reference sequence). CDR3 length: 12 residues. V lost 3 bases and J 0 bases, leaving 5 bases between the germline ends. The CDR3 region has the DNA TGCAGTGCTAGGAGGATGAACACTGAAGCTTTCTTT. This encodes CSARRMNTEAFF.

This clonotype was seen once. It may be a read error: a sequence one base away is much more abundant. CDR3 in amino acids: CASSYRDHCGYTF. The DNA of the CDR3 is TGTGCCAGCAGTTACAGGGACCACTGTGGCTACACCTTC. The chain carries TRBV6-5 and TRBJ1-2; D may be TRBD1 (5 bases). This CDR3 contains 13 residues. CDR1 and CDR2 (germline): MNHEY, SVGAGI. Deletions cut 2 bases from V and 7 bases from J, with 11 bases between.

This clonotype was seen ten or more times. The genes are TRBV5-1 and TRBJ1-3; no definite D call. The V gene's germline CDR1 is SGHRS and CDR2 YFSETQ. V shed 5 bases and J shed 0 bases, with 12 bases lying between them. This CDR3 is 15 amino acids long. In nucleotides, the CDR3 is TGCGCCAGCAGGCGGCTTCCCATCTCTGGAAACACCATATATTTT. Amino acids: CASRRLPISGNTIYF.

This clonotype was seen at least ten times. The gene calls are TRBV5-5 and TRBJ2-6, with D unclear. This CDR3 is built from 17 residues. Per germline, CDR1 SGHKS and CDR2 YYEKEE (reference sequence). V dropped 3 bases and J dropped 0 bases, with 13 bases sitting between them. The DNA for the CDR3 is TGTGCCAGCAGCTCGAGAAATGGAGACTCTGGGGCCAACGTCCTGACTTTC. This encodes CASSSRNGDSGANVLTF.

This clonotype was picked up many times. CDR3 protein: CSASRASVGNEQFF. The CDR3 nucleotides read TGCAGTGCTAGCCGGGCTAGCGTTGGCAATGAGCAGTTCTTC. The chain carries TRBV20-1 and TRBJ2-1; possible D gene TRBD2, 6 bases. This CDR3 region has 14 residues. Germline CDR1 and CDR2: DFQATT and SNEGSKA (reference sequence). Trimming removed 3 bases from V and 6 bases from J, with 15 bases in between.

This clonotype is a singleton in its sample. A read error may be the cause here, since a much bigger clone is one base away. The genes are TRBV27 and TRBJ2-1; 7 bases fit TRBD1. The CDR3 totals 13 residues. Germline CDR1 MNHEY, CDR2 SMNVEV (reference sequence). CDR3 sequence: CAGSTPDRNEQFF. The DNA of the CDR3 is TGTGCCGGCAGCACCCCGGACAGGAATGAGCAGTTCTTC.

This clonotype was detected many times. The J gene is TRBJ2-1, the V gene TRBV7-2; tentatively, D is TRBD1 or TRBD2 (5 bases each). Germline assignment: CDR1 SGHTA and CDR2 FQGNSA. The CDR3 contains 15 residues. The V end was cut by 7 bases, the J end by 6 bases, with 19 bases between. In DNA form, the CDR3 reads TGTGCCAGCAACCCCAATCGATTCGGGGCCAATGAGCAGTTCTTC. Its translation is CASNPNRFGANEQFF.

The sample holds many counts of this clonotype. The CDR3 DNA is TGCAGTGCTAGGGTAGGGGGCGGGGCCAACGTCCTGACTTTC. It specifies CSARVGGGANVLTF. The chain recombines TRBV20-1 with TRBJ2-6; 7 positions agree with TRBD1. Germline CDR1 is DFQATT and CDR2 is SNEGSKA (reference sequence). Unmatched junction bases numbered 3, after V lost 3 bases and J lost 4 bases. This CDR3 is 14 amino acids long.

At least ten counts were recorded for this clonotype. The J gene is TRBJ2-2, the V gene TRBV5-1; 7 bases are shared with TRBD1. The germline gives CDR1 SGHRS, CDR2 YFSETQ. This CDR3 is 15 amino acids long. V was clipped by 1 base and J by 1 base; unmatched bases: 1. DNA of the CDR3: TGCGCCAGCAGCTTGCGACAGGGGAACACCGGGGAGCTGTTTTTT. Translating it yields CASSLRQGNTGELFF.

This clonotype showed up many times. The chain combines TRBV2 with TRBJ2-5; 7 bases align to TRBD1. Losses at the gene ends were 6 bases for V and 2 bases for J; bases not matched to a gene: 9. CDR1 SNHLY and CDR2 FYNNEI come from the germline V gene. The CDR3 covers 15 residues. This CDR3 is CASRAGTVKQETQYF. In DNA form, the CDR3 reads TGTGCCAGCAGAGCTGGGACAGTGAAACAAGAGACCCAGTACTTC. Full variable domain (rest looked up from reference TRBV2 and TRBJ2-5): EPEVTQTPSHQVTQMGQEVILRCVPISNHLYFYWYRQILGQKVEFLVSFYNNEISEKSEIFDDQFSVERPDGSNFTLKIRSTKLEDSAMYFCASRAGTVKQETQYFGPGTRLLVL.

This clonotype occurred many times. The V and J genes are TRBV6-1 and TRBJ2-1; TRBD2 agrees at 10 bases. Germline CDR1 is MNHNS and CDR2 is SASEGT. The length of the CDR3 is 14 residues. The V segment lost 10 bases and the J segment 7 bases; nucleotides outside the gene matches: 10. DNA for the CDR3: TGTGCCACCGGGGCTAGCGGGAGTTGGAATGAGCAGTTCTTC. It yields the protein CATGASGSWNEQFF.

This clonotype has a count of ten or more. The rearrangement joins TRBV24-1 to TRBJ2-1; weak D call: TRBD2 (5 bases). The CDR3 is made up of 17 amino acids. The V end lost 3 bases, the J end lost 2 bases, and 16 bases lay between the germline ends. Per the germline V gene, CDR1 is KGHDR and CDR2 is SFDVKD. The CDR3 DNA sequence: TGTGCCACCAGTGATGGGCTAGCCAAGAGGCCCTACAATGAGCAGTTCTTC. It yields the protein CATSDGLAKRPYNEQFF.

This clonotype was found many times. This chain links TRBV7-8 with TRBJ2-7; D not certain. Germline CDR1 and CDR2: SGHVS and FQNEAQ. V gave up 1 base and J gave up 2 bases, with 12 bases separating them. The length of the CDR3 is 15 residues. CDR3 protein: CASSLGRLPTYEQYF. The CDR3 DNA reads TGTGCCAGCAGCTTAGGAAGGTTGCCCACCTACGAGCAGTACTTC.

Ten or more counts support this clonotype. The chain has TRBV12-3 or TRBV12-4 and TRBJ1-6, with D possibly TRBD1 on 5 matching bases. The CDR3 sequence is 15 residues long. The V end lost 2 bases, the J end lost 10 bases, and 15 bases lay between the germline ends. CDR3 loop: CASSLRGGVQSPLHF. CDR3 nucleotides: TGTGCCAGCAGTTTACGGGGGGGAGTTCAATCACCCCTCCACTTT.